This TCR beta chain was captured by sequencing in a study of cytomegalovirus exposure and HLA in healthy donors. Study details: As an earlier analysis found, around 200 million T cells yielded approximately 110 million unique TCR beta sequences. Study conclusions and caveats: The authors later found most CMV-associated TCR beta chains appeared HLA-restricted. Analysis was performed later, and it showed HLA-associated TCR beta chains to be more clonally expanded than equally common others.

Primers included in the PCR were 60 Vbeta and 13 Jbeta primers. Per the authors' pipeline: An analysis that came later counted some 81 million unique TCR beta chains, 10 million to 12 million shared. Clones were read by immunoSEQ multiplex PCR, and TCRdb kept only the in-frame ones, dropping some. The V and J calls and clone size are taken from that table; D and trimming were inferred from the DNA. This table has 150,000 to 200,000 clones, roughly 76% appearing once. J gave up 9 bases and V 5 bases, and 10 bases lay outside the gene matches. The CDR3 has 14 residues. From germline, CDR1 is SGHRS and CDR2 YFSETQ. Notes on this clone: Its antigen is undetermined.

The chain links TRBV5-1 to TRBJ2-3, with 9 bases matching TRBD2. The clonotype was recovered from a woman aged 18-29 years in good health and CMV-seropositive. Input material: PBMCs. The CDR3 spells CASSPDTAGGTQYF. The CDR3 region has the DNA TGCGCCAGCAGTCCGGATACAGCGGGGGGCACGCAGTATTTT.